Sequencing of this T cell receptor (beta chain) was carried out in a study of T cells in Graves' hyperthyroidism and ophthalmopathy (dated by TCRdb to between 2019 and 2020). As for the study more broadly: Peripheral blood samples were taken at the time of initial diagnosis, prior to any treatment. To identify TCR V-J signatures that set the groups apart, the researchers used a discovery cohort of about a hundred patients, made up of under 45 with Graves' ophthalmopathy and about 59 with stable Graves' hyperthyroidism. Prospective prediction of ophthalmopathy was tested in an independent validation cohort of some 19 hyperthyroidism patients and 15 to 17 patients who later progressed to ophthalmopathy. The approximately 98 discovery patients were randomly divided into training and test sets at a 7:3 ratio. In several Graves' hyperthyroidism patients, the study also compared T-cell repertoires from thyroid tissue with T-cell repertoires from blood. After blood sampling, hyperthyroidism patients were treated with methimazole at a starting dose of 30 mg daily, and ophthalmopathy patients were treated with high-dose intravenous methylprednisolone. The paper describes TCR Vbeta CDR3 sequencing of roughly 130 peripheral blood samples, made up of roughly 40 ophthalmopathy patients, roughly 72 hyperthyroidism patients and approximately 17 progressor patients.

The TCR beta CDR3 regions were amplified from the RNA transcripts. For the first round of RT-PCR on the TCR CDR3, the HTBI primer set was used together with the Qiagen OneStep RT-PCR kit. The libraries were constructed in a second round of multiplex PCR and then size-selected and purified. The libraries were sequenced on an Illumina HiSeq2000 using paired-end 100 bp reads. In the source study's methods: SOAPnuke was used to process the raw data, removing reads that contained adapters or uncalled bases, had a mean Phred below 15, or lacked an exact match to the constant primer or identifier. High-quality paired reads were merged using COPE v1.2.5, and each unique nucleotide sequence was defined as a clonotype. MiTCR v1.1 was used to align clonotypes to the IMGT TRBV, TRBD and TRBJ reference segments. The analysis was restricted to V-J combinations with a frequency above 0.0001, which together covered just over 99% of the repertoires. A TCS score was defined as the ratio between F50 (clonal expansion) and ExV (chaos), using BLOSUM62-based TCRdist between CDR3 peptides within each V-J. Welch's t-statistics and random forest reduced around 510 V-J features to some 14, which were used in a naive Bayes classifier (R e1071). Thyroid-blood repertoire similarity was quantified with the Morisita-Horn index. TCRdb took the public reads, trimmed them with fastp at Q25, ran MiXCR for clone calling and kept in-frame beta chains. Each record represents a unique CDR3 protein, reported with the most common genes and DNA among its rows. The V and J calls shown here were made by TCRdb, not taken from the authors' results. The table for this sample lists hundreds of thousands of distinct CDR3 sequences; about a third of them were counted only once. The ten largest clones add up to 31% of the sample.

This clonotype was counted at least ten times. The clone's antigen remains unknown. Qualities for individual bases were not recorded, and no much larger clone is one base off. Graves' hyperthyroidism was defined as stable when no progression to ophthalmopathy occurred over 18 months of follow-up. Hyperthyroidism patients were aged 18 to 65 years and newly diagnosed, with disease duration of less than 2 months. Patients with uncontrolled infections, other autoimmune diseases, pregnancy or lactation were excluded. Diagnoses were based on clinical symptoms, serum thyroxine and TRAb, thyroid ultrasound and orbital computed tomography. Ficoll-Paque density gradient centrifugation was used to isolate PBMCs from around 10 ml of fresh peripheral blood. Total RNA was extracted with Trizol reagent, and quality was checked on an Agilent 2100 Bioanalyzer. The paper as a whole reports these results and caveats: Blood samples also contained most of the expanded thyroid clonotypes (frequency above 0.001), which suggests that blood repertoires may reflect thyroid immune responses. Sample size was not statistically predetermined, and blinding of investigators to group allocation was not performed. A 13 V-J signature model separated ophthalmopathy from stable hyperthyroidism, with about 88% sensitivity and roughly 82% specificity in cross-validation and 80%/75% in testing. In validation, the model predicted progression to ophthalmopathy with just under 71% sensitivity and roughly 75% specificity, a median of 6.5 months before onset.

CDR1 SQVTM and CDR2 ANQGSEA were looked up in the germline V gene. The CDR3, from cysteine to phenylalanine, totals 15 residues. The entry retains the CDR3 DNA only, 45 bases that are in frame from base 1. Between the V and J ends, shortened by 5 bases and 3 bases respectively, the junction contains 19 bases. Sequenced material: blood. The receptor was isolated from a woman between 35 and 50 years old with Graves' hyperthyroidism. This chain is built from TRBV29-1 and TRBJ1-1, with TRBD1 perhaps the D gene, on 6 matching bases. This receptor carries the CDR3 CSVCPQGGLHTEAFF. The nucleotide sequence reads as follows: TGCAGCGTTTGCCCACAGGGAGGCTTGCACACTGAAGCTTTCTTT.